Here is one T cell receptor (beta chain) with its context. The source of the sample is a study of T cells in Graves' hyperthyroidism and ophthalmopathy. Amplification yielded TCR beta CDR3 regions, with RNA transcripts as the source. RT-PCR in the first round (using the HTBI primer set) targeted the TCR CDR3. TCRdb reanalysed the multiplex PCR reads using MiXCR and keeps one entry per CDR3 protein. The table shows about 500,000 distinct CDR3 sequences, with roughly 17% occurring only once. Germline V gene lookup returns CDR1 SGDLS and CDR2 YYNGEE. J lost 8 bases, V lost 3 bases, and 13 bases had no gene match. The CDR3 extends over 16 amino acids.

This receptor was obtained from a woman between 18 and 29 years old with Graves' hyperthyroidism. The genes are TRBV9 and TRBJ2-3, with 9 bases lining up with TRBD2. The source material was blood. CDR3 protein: CASSAQASGGPGTQYF. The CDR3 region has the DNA TGTGCCAGCAGCGCCCAGGCCAGCGGGGGGCCCGGTACGCAGTATTTT.